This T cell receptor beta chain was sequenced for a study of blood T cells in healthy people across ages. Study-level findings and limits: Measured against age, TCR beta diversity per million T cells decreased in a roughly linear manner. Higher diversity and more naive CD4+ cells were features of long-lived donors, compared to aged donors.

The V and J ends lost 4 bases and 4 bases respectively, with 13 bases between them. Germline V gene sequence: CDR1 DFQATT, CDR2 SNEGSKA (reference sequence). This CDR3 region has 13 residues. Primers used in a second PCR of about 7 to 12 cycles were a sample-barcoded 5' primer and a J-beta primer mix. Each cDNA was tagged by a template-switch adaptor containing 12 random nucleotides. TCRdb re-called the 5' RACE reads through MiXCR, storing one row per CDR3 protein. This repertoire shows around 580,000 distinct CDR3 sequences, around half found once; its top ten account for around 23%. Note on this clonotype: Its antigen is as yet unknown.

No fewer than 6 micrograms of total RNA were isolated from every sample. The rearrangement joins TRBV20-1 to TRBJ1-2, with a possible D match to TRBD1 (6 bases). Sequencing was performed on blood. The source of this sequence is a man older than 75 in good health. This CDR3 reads CSATDRRIYGYTF. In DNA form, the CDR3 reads TGCAGTGCTACAGACAGGAGGATCTATGGCTACACCTTC.